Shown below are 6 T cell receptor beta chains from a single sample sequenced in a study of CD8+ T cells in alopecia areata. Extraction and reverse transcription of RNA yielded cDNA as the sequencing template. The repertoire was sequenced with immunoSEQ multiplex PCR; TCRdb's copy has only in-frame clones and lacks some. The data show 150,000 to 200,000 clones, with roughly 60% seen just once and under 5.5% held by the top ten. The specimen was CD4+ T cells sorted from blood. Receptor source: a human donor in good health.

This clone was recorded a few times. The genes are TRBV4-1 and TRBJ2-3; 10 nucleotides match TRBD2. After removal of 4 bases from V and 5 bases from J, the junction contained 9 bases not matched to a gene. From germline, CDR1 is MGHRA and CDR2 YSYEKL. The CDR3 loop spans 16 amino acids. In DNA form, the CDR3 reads TGCGCCAGCAGCCCAGGACCAGCGGGAGGGAGAGATACGCAGTATTTT. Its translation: CASSPGPAGGRDTQYF.

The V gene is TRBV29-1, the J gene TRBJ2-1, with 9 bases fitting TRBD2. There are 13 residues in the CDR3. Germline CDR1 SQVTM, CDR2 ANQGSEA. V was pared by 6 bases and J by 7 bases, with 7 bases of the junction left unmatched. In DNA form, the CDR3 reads TGCAGCGTAAGTAGCGGGAGTACAAATGAGCAGTTCTTC. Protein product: CSVSSGSTNEQFF.

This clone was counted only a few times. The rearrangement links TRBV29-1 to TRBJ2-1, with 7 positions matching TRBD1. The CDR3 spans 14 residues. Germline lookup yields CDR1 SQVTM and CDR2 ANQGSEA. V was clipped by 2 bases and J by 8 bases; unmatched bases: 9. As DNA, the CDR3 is TGCAGCGTTGAAAGCCGGGACAGTACCGATGAGCAGTTCTTC. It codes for CSVESRDSTDEQFF.

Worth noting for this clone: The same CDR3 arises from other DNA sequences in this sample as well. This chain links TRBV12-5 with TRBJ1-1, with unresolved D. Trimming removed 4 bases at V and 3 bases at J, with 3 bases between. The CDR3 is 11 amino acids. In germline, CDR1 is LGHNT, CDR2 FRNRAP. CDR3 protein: CASGSDTEAFF. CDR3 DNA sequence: TGTGCTAGTGGTTCGGACACTGAAGCTTTCTTT.

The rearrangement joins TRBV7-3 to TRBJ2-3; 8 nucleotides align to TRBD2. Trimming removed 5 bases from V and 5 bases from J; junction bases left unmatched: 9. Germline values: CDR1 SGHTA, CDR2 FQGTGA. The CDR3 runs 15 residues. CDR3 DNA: TGTGCCAGCAGCCCACGAGCCGGGAGGGAAGATACGCAGTATTTT. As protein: CASSPRAGREDTQYF.

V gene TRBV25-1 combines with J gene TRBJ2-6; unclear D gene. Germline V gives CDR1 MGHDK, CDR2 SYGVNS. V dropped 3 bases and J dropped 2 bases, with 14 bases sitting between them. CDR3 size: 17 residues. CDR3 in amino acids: CASSEGLGKPGANVLTF. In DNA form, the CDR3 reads TGTGCCAGCAGTGAGGGTTTGGGTAAACCTGGGGCCAACGTCCTGACTTTC.